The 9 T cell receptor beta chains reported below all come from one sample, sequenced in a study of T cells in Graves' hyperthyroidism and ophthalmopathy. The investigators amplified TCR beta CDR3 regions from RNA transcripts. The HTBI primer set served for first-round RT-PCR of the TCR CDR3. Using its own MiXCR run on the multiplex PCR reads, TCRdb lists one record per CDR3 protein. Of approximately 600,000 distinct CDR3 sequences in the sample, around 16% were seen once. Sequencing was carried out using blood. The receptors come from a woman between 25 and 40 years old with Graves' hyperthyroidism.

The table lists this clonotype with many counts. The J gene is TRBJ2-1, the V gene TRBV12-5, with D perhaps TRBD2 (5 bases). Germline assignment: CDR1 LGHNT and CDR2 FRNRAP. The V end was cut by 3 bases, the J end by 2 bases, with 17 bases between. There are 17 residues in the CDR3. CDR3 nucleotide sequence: TGTGCTAGTGGTTTTTCCACGATCGGGGTTACCTACAATGAGCAGTTCTTC. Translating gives CASGFSTIGVTYNEQFF.

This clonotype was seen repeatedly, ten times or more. The CDR3: CASSGRLGEQYF. The CDR3 nucleotides read TGTGCCAGCAGTGGGAGGCTAGGGGAGCAGTACTTC. The J gene is TRBJ2-7, the V gene TRBV27; a weak D match, TRBD2 (6 bases). The CDR3 runs to 12 residues. V lost 5 bases and J 7 bases, leaving 12 bases between the germline ends. CDR1 is MNHEY, CDR2 SMNVEV, per germline (reference sequence).

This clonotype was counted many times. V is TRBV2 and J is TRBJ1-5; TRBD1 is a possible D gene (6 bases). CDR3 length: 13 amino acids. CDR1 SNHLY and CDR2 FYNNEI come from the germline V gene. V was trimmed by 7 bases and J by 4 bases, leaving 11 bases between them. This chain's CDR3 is CASNGQSNQPQHF. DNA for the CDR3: TGTGCCAGCAATGGACAGTCTAATCAGCCCCAGCATTTT.

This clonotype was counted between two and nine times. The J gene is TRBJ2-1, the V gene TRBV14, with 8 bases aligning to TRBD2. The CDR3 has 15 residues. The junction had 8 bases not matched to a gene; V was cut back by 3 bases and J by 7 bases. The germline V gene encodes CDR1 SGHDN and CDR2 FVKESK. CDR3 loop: CASSQTSESLNEQFF. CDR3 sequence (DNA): TGTGCCAGCAGCCAGACTAGCGAGAGCCTTAATGAGCAGTTCTTC.

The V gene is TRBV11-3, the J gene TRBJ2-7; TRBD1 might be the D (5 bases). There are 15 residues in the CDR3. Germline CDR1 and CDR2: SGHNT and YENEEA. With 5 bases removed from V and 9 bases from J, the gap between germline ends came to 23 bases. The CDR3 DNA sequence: TGTGCCAGCAGCCCATACAGGTTTGAGTGGGTCGGGCAGTACTTC. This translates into CASSPYRFEWVGQYF.

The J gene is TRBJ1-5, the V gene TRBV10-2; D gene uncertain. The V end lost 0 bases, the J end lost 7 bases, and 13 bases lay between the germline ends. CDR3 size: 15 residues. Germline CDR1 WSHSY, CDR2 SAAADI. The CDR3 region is CASSESPGVEQPQHF. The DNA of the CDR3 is TGCGCCAGCAGTGAGTCACCTGGGGTAGAGCAGCCCCAGCATTTT.

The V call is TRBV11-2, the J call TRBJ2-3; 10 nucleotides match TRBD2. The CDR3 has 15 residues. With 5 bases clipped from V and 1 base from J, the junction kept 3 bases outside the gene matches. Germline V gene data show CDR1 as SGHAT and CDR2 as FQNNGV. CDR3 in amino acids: CASSAGLAGTDTQYF. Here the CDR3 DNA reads TGTGCCAGCAGCGCCGGACTAGCGGGCACAGATACGCAGTATTTT. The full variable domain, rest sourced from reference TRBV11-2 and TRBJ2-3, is EAGVAQSPRYKIIEKRQSVAFWCNPISGHATLYWYQQILGQGPKLLIQFQNNGVVDDSQLPKDRFSAERLKGVDSTLKIQPAKLEDSAVYLCASSAGLAGTDTQYFGPGTRLTVL.

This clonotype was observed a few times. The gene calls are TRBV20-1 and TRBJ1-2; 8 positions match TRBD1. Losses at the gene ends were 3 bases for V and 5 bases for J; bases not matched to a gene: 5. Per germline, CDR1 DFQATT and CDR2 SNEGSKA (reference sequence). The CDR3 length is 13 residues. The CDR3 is CSARGGTGYGYTF. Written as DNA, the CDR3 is TGCAGTGCTAGGGGCGGGACAGGATATGGCTACACCTTC.

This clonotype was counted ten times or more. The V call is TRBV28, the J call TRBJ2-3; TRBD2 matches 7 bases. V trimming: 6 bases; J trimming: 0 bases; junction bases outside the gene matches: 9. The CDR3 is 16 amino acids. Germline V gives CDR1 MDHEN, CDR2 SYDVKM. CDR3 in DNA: TGTGCCAGCAGAGAAGGCGGGGGTCCTAGCACAGATACGCAGTATTTT. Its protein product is CASREGGGPSTDTQYF.